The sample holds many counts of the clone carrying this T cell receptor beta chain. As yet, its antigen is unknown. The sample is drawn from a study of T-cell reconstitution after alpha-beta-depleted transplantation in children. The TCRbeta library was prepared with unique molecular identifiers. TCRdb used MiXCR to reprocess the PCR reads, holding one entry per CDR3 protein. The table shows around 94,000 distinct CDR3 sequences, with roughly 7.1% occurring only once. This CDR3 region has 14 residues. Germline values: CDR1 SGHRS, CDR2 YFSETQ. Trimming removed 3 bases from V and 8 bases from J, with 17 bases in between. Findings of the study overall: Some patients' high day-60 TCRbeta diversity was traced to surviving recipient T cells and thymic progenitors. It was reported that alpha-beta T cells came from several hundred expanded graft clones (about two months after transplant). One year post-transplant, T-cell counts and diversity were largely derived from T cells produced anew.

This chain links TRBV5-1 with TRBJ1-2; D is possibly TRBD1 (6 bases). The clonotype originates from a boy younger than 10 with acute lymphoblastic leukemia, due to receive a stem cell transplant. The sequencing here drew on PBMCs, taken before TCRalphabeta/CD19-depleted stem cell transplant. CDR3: CASSYSGRGGGYTF. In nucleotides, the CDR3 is TGCGCCAGCAGCTACAGCGGCAGGGGTGGCGGCTACACCTTC.